The table lists the clone carrying this T cell receptor (beta chain) with a count of one. The antigen is not known. CDR3 length: 16 amino acids. Trimming removed 1 base from V and 1 base from J, with 14 bases in between. Germline CDR1 MGHRA, CDR2 YSYEKL. This record comes from a study of Ad26.COV2.S vaccination and SARS-CoV-2 variants. The repertoire was sequenced with immunoSEQ multiplex PCR; TCRdb's copy has only in-frame clones and lacks some. Of over 200,000 clones listed, 88% are singletons. Findings of the study overall: Post-vaccination spike-specific CD8+ and CD4+ T cell responses reportedly had substantial breadth.

Treatment in this sample: about 20 received Ad26.COV2.S at low or high dose, single or two shots; roughly five received placebo; per-sample allocation not given. Sampling was performed 63 days after the first vaccine or placebo injection. This sequence originates from a person between 18 and 65 years old who received the Ad26.COV2.S COVID-19 vaccine or a placebo. This chain joins TRBV4-1 and TRBJ2-7; a weak D match, TRBD1 (6 bases). The material was peripheral blood, obtained in a trial of Ad26.COV2.S vaccine versus placebo. CDR3 sequence (DNA): TGCGCCAGCAGCCAAGGCCCTGACAGGAAGTCCTACGAGCAGTACTTC. Residues: CASSQGPDRKSYEQYF.